The 3 T cell receptor beta chains in this list originate from one sample, sequenced in a study of T cells in Graves' hyperthyroidism and ophthalmopathy. Amplification of TCR beta CDR3 regions used RNA as the template. The primer set for the first-round RT-PCR of the TCR CDR3 was HTBI. Each CDR3 protein gets one entry after TCRdb re-called the multiplex PCR reads with MiXCR. Here the sample spans about 480,000 distinct CDR3 sequences, around a quarter being singletons. The specimen was blood. The receptors were sampled from a woman aged 25-40 years with Graves' ophthalmopathy.

The chain uses TRBV7-2 and TRBJ1-2; no definite D call. The CDR3 has 14 amino acids. V was pared by 1 base and J by 1 base, with 7 bases between. Germline V lookup: CDR1 SGHTA, CDR2 FQGNSA. CDR3 DNA sequence: TGTGCCAGCAGCTTAGTTGCCAGTAACTATGGCTACACCTTC. This translates into CASSLVASNYGYTF.

This clonotype was counted at least ten times. This chain joins TRBV18 and TRBJ2-7, with D tentatively TRBD1 (5 bases). CDR3 size: 14 residues. V lost 5 bases and J 6 bases, leaving 17 bases between the germline ends. Per germline, CDR1 KGHSH and CDR2 LQKENI. The CDR3 loop reads CASSNTGGPSEQYF. CDR3 DNA sequence: TGTGCCAGCTCAAACACAGGCGGTCCTAGCGAGCAGTACTTC.

The chain has TRBV3-1 and TRBJ2-2; no reliable D call. Germline CDR1 is LGHDT and CDR2 is YNNKEL (reference sequence). There are 14 residues in the CDR3. The germline V and J ends were trimmed by 0 bases and 4 bases, with 6 bases remaining between them. The CDR3 DNA reads TGTGCCAGCAGCCAAGATCCGTCCACCGGGGAGCTGTTTTTT. This encodes CASSQDPSTGELFF. The full variable domain, with the rest looked up from reference TRBV3-1 and TRBJ2-2, is DTAVSQTPKYLVTQMGNDKSIKCEQNLGHDTMYWYKQDSKKFLKIMFSYNNKELIINETVPNRFSPKSPDKAHLNLHINSLELGDSAVYFCASSQDPSTGELFFGEGSRLTVL.